The 30 T cell receptor beta chains in this list originate from one sample, sequenced in a study of CD8 T cells in ankylosing spondylitis. Broader study findings: Among TCR beta sequences, a motif of eight highly homologous variants appeared characteristic of ankylosing spondylitis blood.

Their cognate antigens are unknown. TCRdb ran MiXCR on the 5' RACE reads and lists one entry per CDR3 protein. The sample yields more than 650,000 distinct CDR3 sequences, about 10% seen once. Source material: blood, either unsorted or a sorted T cell fraction (not recorded which). Receptors were obtained from a male donor with ankylosing spondylitis.

This clonotype showed up just a few times. The conserved phenylalanine or tryptophan is not found at the CDR3 terminus, so this likely reflects a read error. The rearrangement uses TRBV7-2 and TRBJ2-5; D is possibly TRBD1 or TRBD2 (5 bases each). The CDR3 contains 15 residues. Germline-derived CDR1 and CDR2 are SGHTA and FQGNSA. V gave up 2 bases and J gave up 7 bases, with 17 bases separating them. The CDR3 DNA reads TGTGCCAGCAGCTTAAACAGGCCCCCTGGGGGGACCCAGTACCTC. It specifies CASSLNRPPGGTQYL.

Only a few counts were recorded for this clonotype. V is TRBV7-2 and J is TRBJ1-1; the D gene is possibly TRBD1 (5 bases). The CDR3 loop spans 15 amino acids. The V end lost 2 bases, the J end lost 3 bases, and 13 bases lay between the germline ends. Germline V CDR1 and CDR2: SGHTA, FQGNSA. CDR3 protein: CASSLWGRRDTEAFF. As DNA, the CDR3 is TGTGCCAGCAGCTTATGGGGACGGAGGGACACTGAAGCTTTCTTT.

The DNA for the CDR3 is TGTGCCAGCTCACCGACAGGGGGGGCAGATACGCAGTATTTT. Translation gives CASSPTGGADTQYF. The chain combines TRBV18 with TRBJ2-3, with TRBD1 matching 9 bases. V shed 3 bases and J 4 bases; nucleotides not matched to a gene: 2. The CDR3 contains 14 residues. CDR1 and CDR2 from the germline V gene are KGHSH and LQKENI.

The chain uses TRBV11-2 and TRBJ2-7, with D hard to call. Trimming left V 6 bases short and J 4 bases short, with 13 bases between. Germline CDR1 and CDR2: SGHAT and FQNNGV. The length of the CDR3 is 13 residues. The CDR3 sequence is CASRIRLGYEQYF. CDR3 DNA sequence: TGTGCCAGCAGGATCAGACTGGGATACGAGCAGTACTTC.

This clonotype was counted a few times. This chain uses TRBV20-1 with TRBJ2-1; D not resolved. This CDR3 spans 16 amino acids. The germline V gene has CDR1 DFQATT and CDR2 SNEGSKA (reference sequence). V was shortened by 3 bases and J by 0 bases, with 15 bases between the two germline ends. The CDR3 DNA reads TGCAGTGCTAGGGCCAGCCCCCCCGGCTCCTACAATGAGCAGTTCTTC. Translation: CSARASPPGSYNEQFF.

The chain uses TRBV11-3 and TRBJ2-1; D not certain. The V gene's germline CDR1 is SGHNT and CDR2 YENEEA. The V end was cut by 1 base, the J end by 0 bases, with 13 bases between. The CDR3 runs to 17 residues. Here the CDR3 reads CASSLGWDGNSYNEQFF. In nucleotides, the CDR3 is TGTGCCAGCAGCTTAGGATGGGATGGTAACTCCTACAATGAGCAGTTCTTC. The full variable domain, completed using reference TRBV11-3 and TRBJ2-1, is EAGVVQSPRYKIIEKKQPVAFWCNPISGHNTLYWYLQNLGQGPELLIRYENEEAVDDSQLPKDRFSAERLKGVDSTLKIQPAELGDSAVYLCASSLGWDGNSYNEQFFGPGTRLTVL.

The table lists this clonotype with a few counts. The chain carries TRBV20-1 and TRBJ2-5; D is ambiguous. The CDR3 extends over 12 amino acids. The germline gives CDR1 DFQATT, CDR2 SNEGSKA (reference sequence). V was clipped by 3 bases and J by 3 bases, with 8 bases between them. The CDR3 DNA reads as TGCAGTGCTAGCAGGAGAGAAGAGACCCAGTACTTC. This sequence encodes CSASRREETQYF.

This clonotype was counted at least ten times. The CDR3: CSARHRAGNTIYF. For the CDR3, the DNA is TGCAGTGCTCGTCACAGGGCTGGAAACACCATATATTTT. The chain joins TRBV20-1 to TRBJ1-3, with TRBD1 as a possible D gene (6 bases). The V gene lost 5 bases and the J gene lost 2 bases, with 10 bases spanning the gap. This CDR3 is 13 amino acids long. The germline V gene has CDR1 DFQATT and CDR2 SNEGSKA (reference sequence).

This clonotype was counted a few times. The genes are TRBV12-3 or TRBV12-4 and TRBJ1-5; D call uncertain. With 5 bases removed from V and 6 bases from J, the gap between germline ends came to 11 bases. This CDR3 has 13 amino acids. The CDR3 here is CASSRRSGQPQHF. The CDR3 DNA follows: TGTGCCAGCAGTAGAAGGTCAGGTCAGCCCCAGCATTTT.

The CDR3 DNA is TGTGCCAGCAGTTTATCAGGAGATCTTCGGACCCAGTACTTC. Translating it yields CASSLSGDLRTQYF. V is TRBV28 and J is TRBJ2-5; D remains unclear. Germline CDR1 MDHEN, CDR2 SYDVKM. The V end lost 1 base, the J end lost 7 bases, and 13 bases lay between the germline ends. The CDR3 contains 14 residues.

The chain recombines TRBV20-1 with TRBJ2-7, with 7 bases fitting TRBD1. This CDR3 spans 15 amino acids. V lost 4 bases, J lost 6 bases, and 15 bases stayed unmatched. CDR1 and CDR2 from the germline V gene are DFQATT and SNEGSKA (reference sequence). CDR3 DNA sequence: TGCAGTGCTATTCCGATGGGACAGTACGACCTCGAGCAGTACTTC. This translates into CSAIPMGQYDLEQYF.

This clonotype turned up a few times. The rearrangement links TRBV28 to TRBJ2-7, with 9 bases matching TRBD1. The germline V gene has CDR1 MDHEN and CDR2 SYDVKM. The junction had 5 bases not matched to a gene; V was cut back by 7 bases and J by 4 bases. The CDR3 has 13 amino acids. The CDR3 loop reads CASTRDRDYEQYF. The DNA of the CDR3 is TGTGCCAGCACCCGGGACAGGGATTACGAGCAGTACTTC.

There are a few counts of this clonotype. The chain employs TRBV29-1 and TRBJ2-5; no firm D call. Trimming shortened V by 6 bases and J by 6 bases, and 14 bases separated the two germline ends. The CDR3 is 12 amino acids. CDR1 is SQVTM and CDR2 is ANQGSEA in the germline V gene. CDR3 protein: CSVKRPGQTQYF. CDR3 nucleotide sequence: TGCAGCGTAAAACGCCCTGGCCAGACCCAGTACTTC.

This chain uses TRBV3-1 with TRBJ1-1, with TRBD1 as a possible D gene (5 bases). The CDR3 is made up of 12 amino acids. V lost 6 bases, J lost 3 bases, and 8 bases lay in between. Germline loops: CDR1 LGHDT, CDR2 YNNKEL (reference sequence). This chain's CDR3 is CASSHRYTEAFF. CDR3 DNA: TGTGCCAGCAGTCACAGGTACACTGAAGCTTTCTTT.

The chain carries TRBV7-3 and TRBJ1-2; D not certain. The V and J ends lost 5 bases and 4 bases respectively, with 11 bases between them. Germline CDR1 is SGHTA and CDR2 is FQGTGA. This CDR3 region has 13 residues. Written as DNA, the CDR3 is TGTGCCAGCAGCCAAGGACGGACCTATGGCTACACCTTC. Protein sequence: CASSQGRTYGYTF.

This clonotype has just a few counts. The CDR3 loop reads CASSQGGVQETQYF. CDR3 DNA: TGCGCCAGCAGCCAAGGAGGGGTCCAAGAGACCCAGTACTTC. This chain connects TRBV4-1 to TRBJ2-5, with D perhaps TRBD1 or TRBD2 (5 bases each). CDR1 MGHRA and CDR2 YSYEKL come from the germline V gene. The CDR3 is made up of 14 amino acids. Deletions cut 1 base from V and 1 base from J, with 7 bases between.

V gene TRBV6-5 combines with J gene TRBJ2-7; D uncertain. Trimming took 2 bases from V and 0 from J, leaving 5 bases between them. The germline V gene has CDR1 MNHEY and CDR2 SVGAGI. The CDR3 is 13 amino acids. Written as DNA, the CDR3 is TGTGCCAGCAGTTACCCAAACTCCTACGAGCAGTACTTC. Its protein product is CASSYPNSYEQYF.

This clonotype was seen repeatedly, ten times or more. The CDR3 reads CASSFSGREGEQYF. CDR3 in DNA: TGTGCCAGCAGTTTTAGCGGGAGGGAGGGCGAGCAGTACTTC. The V gene is TRBV12-3 or TRBV12-4, the J gene TRBJ2-7, with TRBD2 matching over 11 bases. Germline trimming cut 3 bases from V and 6 bases from J; bases unmatched to any gene: 4. The CDR3 sequence is 14 residues long.

The table lists this clonotype with a few counts. The CDR3 is CASKAVILKDEQYF. The CDR3 DNA reads TGTGCCAGCAAGGCGGTAATCCTAAAGGACGAGCAGTACTTC. This rearrangement joins TRBV6-1 to TRBJ2-7; no definite D call. The ends were cut back, 7 bases at V and 5 bases at J, with 18 bases in the middle. Germline V gives CDR1 MNHNS, CDR2 SASEGT. The CDR3 sequence is 14 residues long.

This clonotype was detected once. The V gene is TRBV7-3, the J gene TRBJ1-2, with D perhaps TRBD1 (5 bases). The CDR3 runs to 13 residues. V lost 5 bases, J lost 8 bases, and 15 bases lay in between. Per the germline V gene, CDR1 is SGHTA and CDR2 is FQGTGA. The CDR3 DNA reads TGTGCCAGCAGCCCGACCGGGGCGGAGGGCTACACCTTC. Amino acids: CASSPTGAEGYTF.

J is TRBJ1-5 and V is TRBV7-9; D perhaps matches TRBD1 (5 bases). This CDR3 contains 16 residues. Germline V gene sequence: CDR1 SEHNR, CDR2 FQNEAQ (reference sequence). Between the trimmed V and J ends, which lost 5 bases and 3 bases, there was a span of 17 bases. The CDR3 coding sequence is TGTGCCAGCAGCCCTCCCGGGGCCGCCGACAATCAGCCCCAGCATTTT. This encodes CASSPPGAADNQPQHF.

This chain links TRBV5-5 with TRBJ1-1; D not certain. The CDR3 contains 14 residues. Deletions cut 1 base from V and 3 bases from J, with 10 bases between. CDR1 and CDR2 (germline): SGHKS, YYEKEE (reference sequence). CDR3 loop: CASSLSVFYTEAFF. CDR3 DNA sequence: TGTGCCAGCAGCTTGTCAGTATTCTACACTGAAGCTTTCTTT.

The V and J genes are TRBV24-1 and TRBJ2-1, with D possibly matching TRBD2 (5 bases). Trimming removed 4 bases from V and 2 bases from J, with 11 bases in between. CDR3 length: 15 residues. Looked up from germline, CDR1 is KGHDR and CDR2 is SFDVKD. The CDR3 loop reads CATSEGTRAYNEQFF. In nucleotides, the CDR3 is TGTGCCACCAGTGAAGGAACTAGGGCCTACAATGAGCAGTTCTTC.

This rearrangement joins TRBV28 to TRBJ1-5; 8 positions match TRBD1. The CDR3 extends over 19 amino acids. CDR1 and CDR2 (germline): MDHEN, SYDVKM. Trimming cost V 10 bases and J 2 bases; bases outside gene matches: 22. CDR3: CATHSFGTGGFGGNQPQHF. CDR3 bases: TGTGCCACCCACTCCTTCGGGACAGGCGGGTTTGGAGGCAATCAGCCCCAGCATTTT.

The V call is TRBV5-1, the J call TRBJ2-5; D possibly uses TRBD1 or TRBD2 (5 bases each). This CDR3 contains 13 residues. With 4 bases removed from V and 5 bases from J, the gap between germline ends came to 12 bases. Germline V gene lookup returns CDR1 SGHRS and CDR2 YFSETQ. CDR3: CASSRGPGETQYF. CDR3 DNA: TGCGCCAGCAGCCGGGGACCTGGGGAGACCCAGTACTTC. The whole variable domain, remainder taken from reference TRBV5-1 and TRBJ2-5, is KAGVTQTPRYLIKTRGQQVTLSCSPISGHRSVSWYQQTPGQGLQFLFEYFSETQRNKGNFPGRFSGRQFSNSRSEMNVSTLELGDSALYLCASSRGPGETQYFGPGTRLLVL.

This clonotype was picked up a small number of times. The rearrangement joins TRBV27 to TRBJ1-1; D is perhaps TRBD1 (6 bases). Between the trimmed V and J ends, which lost 2 bases and 0 bases, there was a span of 13 bases. There are 16 residues in the CDR3. Germline CDR1 is MNHEY and CDR2 is SMNVEV (reference sequence). DNA of the CDR3: TGTGCCAGCAGTTTAGCTTACAGGGCGATGAACACTGAAGCTTTCTTT. Its protein is CASSLAYRAMNTEAFF.

This clonotype turned up a few times. The V and J genes are TRBV6-2 or TRBV6-3 and TRBJ2-1; 9 nucleotides line up with TRBD2. This CDR3 contains 15 residues. Germline-derived CDR1 and CDR2 are MNHEY and SVGEGT. J was trimmed by 4 bases and V by 5 bases; bases with no gene match: 6. The CDR3 nucleotides read TGTGCCAGCAGTCGCGGGGGGGAACTTTACAATGAGCAGTTCTTC. The encoded protein is CASSRGGELYNEQFF.

This chain links TRBV9 with TRBJ2-5, with 9 bases fitting TRBD1. V trimming: 0 bases; J trimming: 5 bases; junction bases outside the gene matches: 5. In germline, CDR1 is SGDLS, CDR2 YYNGEE. The CDR3 is 15 amino acids. This CDR3 is CASSVATGGIETQYF. CDR3 DNA: TGTGCCAGCAGCGTAGCCACAGGGGGCATCGAGACCCAGTACTTC.

This clonotype has more than one count but fewer than ten. The chain links TRBV4-2 to TRBJ1-6, with D perhaps matching TRBD1 (5 bases). V lost 0 bases, J lost 10 bases, and 13 bases lay in between. CDR3 length: 15 residues. CDR1 is LGHNA, CDR2 YNFKEQ, per germline. The CDR3 loop reads CASSQDYRGGSPLHF. Here the CDR3 DNA reads TGTGCCAGCAGCCAAGATTACCGGGGGGGGTCACCCCTCCACTTT.

The gene calls are TRBV7-6 and TRBJ1-1; D possibly corresponds to TRBD1 (6 bases). Germline lookup yields CDR1 SGHVS and CDR2 FNYEAQ. This CDR3 spans 14 amino acids. V was trimmed by 4 bases and J by 1 base, leaving 10 bases between them. The CDR3 sequence is CASSSWTANTEAFF. The CDR3 nucleotides are TGTGCCAGCAGCTCTTGGACAGCGAACACTGAAGCTTTCTTT.